This T cell receptor beta chain was recorded in a study of regulatory T cells in long-lasting Graves disease. This clonotype was counted only a few times. Its specificity is not known. As for time point: newly diagnosed GD, antithyroid drugs for less than 3 months. With RNA extracted from PBMCs as input, the TCR library was made. In this cohort, patients came from an endocrinology department located in Xi'an, China. Germline V gene data show CDR1 as LNHNV and CDR2 as YYDKDF (reference sequence). V dropped 5 bases and J dropped 2; count of bases not matched to a gene: 8. This CDR3 comprises 15 residues. TCR beta libraries were built with iRepertoire HTBI primers and Arm-PCR of CDR3 regions. Using its own MiXCR run on the multiplex PCR reads, TCRdb lists one record per CDR3 protein. The sample includes 600,000 to 650,000 distinct CDR3 sequences, around 15% of them seen just once. General study results and limits: Persistent disease samples used TRBV28, TRBJ1-2 and TRBJ2-5 preferentially.

These records were also assigned to another study, of T cells in Graves' hyperthyroidism and ophthalmopathy.

The material sequenced was peripheral blood mononuclear cells (PBMCs), taken at new diagnosis, from a patient treated with antithyroid drugs. The gene calls are TRBV15 and TRBJ2-7; TRBD2 aligns across 8 bases. The TCR sequence derives from a woman aged 25 to 39 with Graves disease. The CDR3 is CATSFGKREPYEQYF. The CDR3 nucleotides are TGTGCCACCAGCTTCGGGAAGCGGGAGCCCTACGAGCAGTACTTC.